This is a list of T cell receptor beta chains from one sample in a study of regulatory T cells in long-lasting Graves disease. TCRdb used MiXCR to reprocess the multiplex PCR reads, holding one entry per CDR3 protein. Among 360,000 or so distinct CDR3 sequences listed, 20% to 25% were seen once. Sequenced here: peripheral blood mononuclear cells (PBMCs), sampled when the disease was refractory, from a patient treated with antithyroid drugs. The receptors originated from a woman aged 40-49 years with Graves disease. The CDR3 runs from the conserved cysteine through the conserved F or W. A D gene is named only where the DNA matches it firmly. Clone size is stated in some rows and not others, as once, few, many or a class when expanded.

V gene	J gene	clone size	D gene	CDR3 protein	CDR3 DNA
TRBV2	TRBJ1-3	.	.	CASNPTVSGNTIYF	TGTGCCAGCAACCCGACAGTCTCTGGAAACACCATATATTTT
TRBV6-1	TRBJ2-1	.	TRBD2	CAGGTSGSGNEQFF	TGTGCCGGCGGAACTAGCGGGAGTGGGAATGAGCAGTTCTTC
TRBV5-1	TRBJ1-6	.	.	CASSLRSGSYNSPLHF	TGCGCCAGCAGCCTACGGAGTGGATCCTATAATTCACCCCTCCACTTT
TRBV28	TRBJ1-1	many	.	CASSLRGTEAFF	TGTGCCAGCAGCTTAAGGGGAACTGAAGCTTTCTTT
TRBV28	TRBJ2-7	many	TRBD1	CASSSGQGIGEQYF	TGTGCCAGCAGTTCAGGACAGGGGATCGGCGAGCAGTACTTC
TRBV20-1	TRBJ2-7	many	TRBD2	CSARDHALAGHEQYF	TGCAGTGCTAGAGATCATGCCCTAGCGGGCCACGAGCAGTACTTC
TRBV11-2	TRBJ2-7	many	.	CASSRNPDVSYEQYF	TGTGCCAGCAGCCGAAACCCGGACGTCTCCTACGAGCAGTACTTC
TRBV4-2	TRBJ2-6	few	.	CASSQDSPGLGSGANVLTF	TGTGCCAGCAGCCAGGACAGTCCGGGACTCGGCTCTGGGGCCAACGTCCTGACTTTC
TRBV20-1	TRBJ2-7	many	.	CSARPIDDYEQYF	TGCAGTGCTAGACCTATTGACGACTACGAGCAGTACTTC
TRBV19	TRBJ1-5	few	.	CASSKGEVWERQPQHF	TGTGCCAGTAGTAAAGGTGAGGTGTGGGAACGGCAGCCCCAGCATTTT
TRBV5-1	TRBJ2-3	.	.	CASSSLAASTDTQYF	TGCGCCAGCAGCTCCCTCGCGGCCTCCACAGATACGCAGTATTTT
TRBV19	TRBJ2-7	.	TRBD1	CASSMGQGDEQYF	TGTGCCAGTAGTATGGGACAGGGGGACGAGCAGTACTTC
TRBV11-2	TRBJ2-2	few	.	CASSPLRGKFANTGELFF	TGTGCCAGCAGCCCCCTTCGCGGGAAGTTCGCGAACACCGGGGAGCTGTTTTTT
TRBV4-2	TRBJ2-2	few	TRBD2	CASSQAGAGGHTGELFF	TGTGCCAGCAGCCAAGCGGGAGCGGGAGGGCACACCGGGGAGCTGTTTTTT
TRBV6-2/TRBV6-3	TRBJ1-1	.	TRBD1	CASSLDRTEAFF	TGTGCCAGCAGTTTGGACAGGACTGAAGCTTTCTTT
TRBV7-9	TRBJ1-2	.	.	CASSLERLRQARYGYTF	TGTGCCAGCAGCTTAGAAAGACTTCGGCAGGCCCGTTATGGCTACACCTTC
TRBV2	TRBJ2-7	many	.	CASSEYKGGSSYEQYF	TGTGCCAGCAGTGAATATAAGGGTGGCAGCTCCTACGAGCAGTACTTC
TRBV18	TRBJ1-1	.	.	CASSPGEGFHTEAFF	TGTGCCAGCTCACCCGGTGAAGGGTTCCACACTGAAGCTTTCTTT
TRBV2	TRBJ2-2	many	.	CASREATGELFF	TGTGCCAGCAGGGAAGCGACCGGGGAGCTGTTTTTT
TRBV5-1	TRBJ1-1	many	.	CASSTRDLRLGDTEAFF	TGCGCCAGCAGCACCCGGGACTTAAGGTTAGGGGACACTGAAGCTTTCTTT
TRBV2	TRBJ1-5	many	.	CASSVGYSNQPQHF	TGTGCCAGCAGTGTCGGGTATAGCAATCAGCCCCAGCATTTT
TRBV6-1	TRBJ1-6	many	.	CASRSGLESPLHF	TGTGCCAGCAGGTCAGGGTTGGAGTCACCCCTCCACTTT
TRBV7-8	TRBJ1-5	many	TRBD1	CASSSRRQGPVHF	TGTGCCAGCAGCTCTCGTCGACAGGGCCCGGTTCATTTT
TRBV14	TRBJ2-1	.	.	CASSQGWAGYNEQFF	TGTGCCAGCAGCCAAGGTTGGGCCGGCTACAATGAGCAGTTCTTC
TRBV2	TRBJ1-5	.	.	CASSDSSGTLYQPQHF	TGTGCCAGCAGTGATTCATCCGGGACTCTATATCAGCCCCAGCATTTT
TRBV9	TRBJ2-2	.	.	CASAKSGLGGGTGELFF	TGTGCCAGCGCAAAAAGCGGTCTAGGAGGCGGCACCGGGGAGCTGTTTTTT
TRBV29-1	TRBJ2-7	many	.	CSVDGGRPYEQYF	TGCAGCGTTGATGGCGGGCGACCCTACGAGCAGTACTTC
TRBV12-3/TRBV12-4	TRBJ1-6	many	.	CASSLRLKNSPLHF	TGTGCCAGCAGTTTAAGACTGAAGAATTCACCCCTCCACTTT
TRBV10-3	TRBJ2-1	.	.	CATQGRNPYNEQFF	TGTGCCACCCAAGGCAGGAACCCCTACAATGAGCAGTTCTTC
TRBV24-1	TRBJ2-7	many	.	CATSDRGSGHNPYEQYF	TGTGCCACCAGTGACCGAGGATCGGGACACAACCCCTACGAGCAGTACTTC
TRBV30	TRBJ1-2	.	.	CACPTGGAYGYTF	TGTGCCTGCCCGACGGGGGGGGCCTATGGCTACACCTTC
TRBV6-1	TRBJ2-4	few	.	CASSLYEAKNIQYF	TGTGCCAGCAGCCTTTACGAAGCCAAAAACATTCAGTACTTC
TRBV6-4	TRBJ2-6	.	.	CASSEDGAGANVLTF	TGTGCCAGCAGTGAGGATGGGGCTGGGGCCAACGTCCTGACTTTC
TRBV4-1	TRBJ2-7	few	TRBD2	CASSQDHLAGVNHEQYF	TGCGCCAGCAGCCAAGATCACCTAGCGGGAGTTAACCACGAGCAGTACTTC
TRBV20-1	TRBJ1-5	.	.	CSARDSFRTNQPQHF	TGCAGTGCTAGAGATTCATTCAGAACCAATCAGCCCCAGCATTTT
TRBV15	TRBJ1-4	many	.	CATSRDGVLREKLFF	TGTGCCACCAGCAGAGATGGAGTTCTCCGTGAAAAACTGTTTTTT
TRBV5-1	TRBJ1-2	many	.	CASSAVGLSYGYTF	TGCGCCAGCAGCGCTGTGGGATTGAGCTATGGCTACACCTTC
TRBV28	TRBJ1-5	many	.	CASKWGLNRGNQPQHF	TGTGCCAGCAAATGGGGCCTGAATAGGGGCAATCAGCCCCAGCATTTT
TRBV12-3/TRBV12-4	TRBJ2-3	.	TRBD1	CASSRTARTGYTTDTQYF	TGTGCCAGCAGTCGAACAGCAAGGACAGGGTATACAACAGATACGCAGTATTTT
TRBV28	TRBJ1-4	few	TRBD1	CASSGPGQGNEKLFF	TGTGCCAGCAGTGGGCCGGGACAGGGTAATGAAAAACTGTTTTTT
TRBV28	TRBJ1-2	.	TRBD1	CASRPAGNWDRSNYGYTF	TGTGCCAGCAGACCTGCAGGAAACTGGGACAGAAGTAACTATGGCTACACCTTC
TRBV15	TRBJ2-1	.	TRBD2	CATSRLPGLAAEQFF	TGTGCCACCAGCAGGCTGCCAGGACTAGCGGCTGAGCAGTTCTTC
TRBV20-1	TRBJ2-3	.	.	CSARRDPDTQYF	TGCAGTGCTAGAAGAGACCCAGATACGCAGTATTTT
TRBV20-1	TRBJ1-1	few	TRBD1	CSARPTQGYNMNTEAFF	TGCAGTGCTAGACCTACACAGGGGTACAACATGAACACTGAAGCTTTCTTT
TRBV28	TRBJ2-7	many	.	CASSPDDRFRWGEQYF	TGTGCCAGCAGTCCTGACGACAGATTCAGGTGGGGTGAGCAGTACTTC
TRBV29-1	TRBJ2-1	.	TRBD2	CSVAPTSGRFGSYNEQFF	TGCAGCGTTGCACCGACTAGCGGGAGGTTTGGGTCCTACAATGAGCAGTTCTTC